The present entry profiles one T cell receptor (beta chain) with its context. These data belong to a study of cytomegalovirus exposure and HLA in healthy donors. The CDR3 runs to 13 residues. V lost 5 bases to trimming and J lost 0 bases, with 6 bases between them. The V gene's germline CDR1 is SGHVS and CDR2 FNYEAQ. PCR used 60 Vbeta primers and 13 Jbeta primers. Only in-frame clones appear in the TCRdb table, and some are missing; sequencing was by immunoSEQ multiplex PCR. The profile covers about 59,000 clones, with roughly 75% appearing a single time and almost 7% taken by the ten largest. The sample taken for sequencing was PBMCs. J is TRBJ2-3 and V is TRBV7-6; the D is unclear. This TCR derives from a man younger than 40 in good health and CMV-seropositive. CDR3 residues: CASSPPSTDTQYF. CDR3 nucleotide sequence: TGTGCCAGCAGCCCCCCTAGCACAGATACGCAGTATTTT.